A single sample is the source of the 21 T cell receptor beta chains below, sequenced in a study of regulatory T cells in long-lasting Graves disease. Time point described: persistent/refractory GD, antithyroid drugs over 5 years with positive TRAb. From PBMCs, RNA was extracted and then used to make the TCR library. Both iRepertoire HTBI primers and Arm-PCR of CDR3 regions were used to build the TCR beta libraries. TCRdb reanalysed the multiplex PCR reads using MiXCR and keeps one entry per CDR3 protein. This table has around 510,000 distinct CDR3 sequences, about 20% appearing once. Material: peripheral blood mononuclear cells (PBMCs), obtained when the disease was refractory, from a patient treated with antithyroid drugs. These TCRs come from a female donor with Graves disease.

The V call is TRBV2, the J call TRBJ2-2; 10 bases are a match to TRBD2. Germline-derived CDR1 and CDR2 are SNHLY and FYNNEI. V gave up 6 bases and J gave up 4 bases; unmatched junction bases: 11. This CDR3 comprises 17 residues. CDR3 sequence: CASSPSGTSVFTGELFF. The CDR3 DNA is TGTGCCAGCAGCCCTTCCGGGACTAGCGTCTTCACCGGGGAGCTGTTTTTT.

This clonotype showed up many times. The V and J genes are TRBV10-3 and TRBJ1-2, with a tentative D call TRBD1 (6 bases). Germline CDR1 ENHRY, CDR2 SYGVKD. There are 15 residues in the CDR3. V gave up 2 bases and J gave up 5 bases, with 15 bases separating them. The CDR3 region is CAISEDGGSGYGYTF. The CDR3 DNA is TGTGCCATCAGTGAGGATGGGGGCTCTGGGTATGGCTACACCTTC.

This clonotype was seen a handful of times. The chain carries TRBV19 and TRBJ1-4, with D possibly matching TRBD1 (5 bases). V lost 8 bases and J lost 8, with 15 bases in between. Germline V CDR1 and CDR2: LNHDA, SQIVND (reference sequence). The CDR3 has 13 amino acids. CDR3: CASGTGWGEKLFF. As DNA, the CDR3 is TGTGCCAGTGGGACGGGGTGGGGAGAAAAACTGTTTTTT. Complete variable domain (other parts from reference TRBV19 and TRBJ1-4): DGGITQSPKYLFRKEGQNVTLSCEQNLNHDAMYWYRQDPGQGLRLIYYSQIVNDFQKGDIAEGYSVSREKKESFPLTVTSAQKNPTAFYLCASGTGWGEKLFFGSGTQLSVL.

This clonotype was counted ten times or more. J is TRBJ2-7 and V is TRBV5-1; D is ambiguous. V was pared by 1 base and J by 2 bases, with 10 bases between. The CDR3 covers 14 residues. CDR1 is SGHRS, CDR2 YFSETQ, per germline. The CDR3 DNA follows: TGCGCCAGCAGCTTGAGTGGCTTACCCTACGAGCAGTACTTC. Its protein is CASSLSGLPYEQYF.

This clonotype was seen a few times. As the CDR3 is not closed by the conserved phenylalanine or tryptophan, this likely results from a read error. The limits of the CDR3 on the DNA are not certain, so only TCRdb's listed CDR3 is given. The gene calls are TRBV28 and TRBJ2-1; the D call of TRBD1 is as the table states it, not checked on the DNA. The CDR3 is 11 amino acids long, termini counted. Germline loops: CDR1 MDHEN, CDR2 SYDVKM. CDR3 in amino acids: CASSRILPGDI.

This clonotype was counted many times. The V gene is TRBV13, the J gene TRBJ1-2; 8 nucleotides line up with TRBD1. Germline values: CDR1 PRHDT, CDR2 FYEKMQ (reference sequence). This CDR3 has 12 amino acids. Trimming removed 3 bases from V and 8 bases from J; junction bases left unmatched: 2. The CDR3 bases are TGTGCCAGCAGCTTCCCAGGGGGCGGCTACACCTTC. Its protein is CASSFPGGGYTF.

This clonotype turned up a few times. The chain recombines TRBV6-2 or TRBV6-3 with TRBJ2-4; 11 bases align to TRBD1. The CDR3 contains 17 residues. The germline V gene encodes CDR1 MNHEY and CDR2 SVGEGT. V gave up 2 bases and J gave up 0 bases; unmatched junction bases: 3. CDR3 bases: TGTGCCAGCAGTTACCCGGACAGGGGGCTAGCCAAAAACATTCAGTACTTC. As protein: CASSYPDRGLAKNIQYF.

This clonotype was seen a handful of times. The chain carries TRBV19 and TRBJ1-2, with 7 nucleotides matching TRBD1. The V gene's germline CDR1 is LNHDA and CDR2 SQIVND (reference sequence). This CDR3 comprises 14 residues. V shed 5 bases and J 4 bases; nucleotides not matched to a gene: 7. The CDR3 DNA sequence: TGTGCCAGTAGTCCACAGGGGAATACCTATGGCTACACCTTC. Translation: CASSPQGNTYGYTF.

The gene calls are TRBV7-2 and TRBJ1-5, with 8 bases matching TRBD1. Per the germline V gene, CDR1 is SGHTA and CDR2 is FQGNSA. V shed 8 bases and J 4 bases; nucleotides not matched to a gene: 13. The CDR3 totals 16 residues. Here the CDR3 reads CASAPGGRGRNQPQHF. CDR3 in DNA: TGTGCCAGCGCTCCGGGGGGCAGGGGGCGGAATCAGCCCCAGCATTTT.

This clonotype showed up just a few times. The chain couples TRBV7-9 to TRBJ1-1; D uncertain. Germline V gives CDR1 SEHNR, CDR2 FQNEAQ (reference sequence). This CDR3 spans 14 amino acids. V was cut by 0 bases and J by 11 bases, with 16 bases left in between. The CDR3 DNA reads TGTGCCAGCAGCTTAGCGTCGGAGAGTATCAGTGCTTTCTTT. This sequence encodes CASSLASESISAFF.

This clonotype showed up many times. The gene calls are TRBV28 and TRBJ2-7, with no clear D. CDR3 size: 13 residues. Per germline, CDR1 MDHEN and CDR2 SYDVKM. Trimming removed 2 bases from V and 4 bases from J, with 9 bases in between. In nucleotides, the CDR3 is TGTGCCAGCAGTTTAAATGGCGGTTACGAGCAGTACTTC. This sequence encodes CASSLNGGYEQYF.

On this clonotype: Because the CDR3 is missing its conserved closing phenylalanine or tryptophan, this is likely a read error. The chain carries TRBV2 and TRBJ1-2, with 7 bases fitting TRBD1. In germline, CDR1 is SNHLY, CDR2 FYNNEI. After removal of 2 bases from V and 4 bases from J, the junction contained 1 base not matched to a gene. There are 13 residues in the CDR3. This CDR3 reads CASSEQGVYGYTL. CDR3 DNA: TGTGCCAGCAGTGAACAGGGGGTCTATGGCTACACCCTC.

The chain joins TRBV9 to TRBJ2-7; TRBD2 aligns across 8 bases. Germline loops: CDR1 SGDLS, CDR2 YYNGEE. V dropped 3 bases and J dropped 1; count of bases not matched to a gene: 6. The CDR3 loop spans 15 amino acids. This CDR3 is CASSGGAGASYEQYF. CDR3 in DNA: TGTGCCAGCAGCGGGGGAGCGGGAGCATCCTACGAGCAGTACTTC.

This clonotype has just a few counts. The J gene is TRBJ1-2, the V gene TRBV7-3; D call uncertain. Germline-derived CDR1 and CDR2 are SGHTA and FQGTGA. The CDR3 spans 13 residues. The V end was cut by 4 bases, the J end by 7 bases, with 13 bases between. CDR3 nucleotides: TGTGCCAGCAGCTCGGGCCCGGAGGGTGGCTACACCTTC. This encodes CASSSGPEGGYTF.

Turning to this clonotype: This clone may be a read error of a much larger clone one base away. The DNA for the CDR3 is TGTGCCAGCAGCCCCCGGGGGGGGATCTACTCCTACGAGCAGTACTTC. Protein product: CASSPRGGIYSYEQYF. J is TRBJ2-7 and V is TRBV11-2; 8 bases are a match to TRBD2. V gave up 5 bases and J gave up 0 bases; unmatched junction bases: 9. The germline CDR1 and CDR2 sequences are SGHAT and FQNNGV. This CDR3 has 16 residues. Full variable domain (outside the CDR3, taken from reference TRBV11-2 and TRBJ2-7): EAGVAQSPRYKIIEKRQSVAFWCNPISGHATLYWYQQILGQGPKLLIQFQNNGVVDDSQLPKDRFSAERLKGVDSTLKIQPAKLEDSAVYLCASSPRGGIYSYEQYFGPGTRLTVT.

The chain employs TRBV6-1 and TRBJ1-5, with 9 bases that match TRBD1. The CDR3 is 20 residues long. CDR1 and CDR2 (germline): MNHNS, SASEGT. The J segment lost 2 bases and the V segment lost 6 bases, leaving 20 bases of the junction unmatched. CDR3 sequence reads: CASRNPYWDRALGGNQPQHF. The CDR3 DNA is TGTGCCAGCAGGAATCCCTACTGGGACAGGGCGTTGGGGGGCAATCAGCCCCAGCATTTT.

This clonotype has just a few counts. The V and J genes are TRBV20-1 and TRBJ2-1; 9 positions match TRBD1. Germline assignment: CDR1 DFQATT and CDR2 SNEGSKA (reference sequence). CDR3 length equals 15 residues. V shed 3 bases and J 1 base; nucleotides not matched to a gene: 4. This CDR3 reads CSASGGQGSYNEQFF. The CDR3 coding sequence is TGCAGTGCTAGCGGGGGACAGGGATCCTACAATGAGCAGTTCTTC.

This clonotype showed up many times. The chain carries TRBV28 and TRBJ2-7, with 15 bases fitting TRBD2. The CDR3 is 19 residues long. The junction had 14 bases not matched to a gene; V was cut back by 5 bases and J by 3 bases. Per the germline V gene, CDR1 is MDHEN and CDR2 is SYDVKM. The CDR3 sequence is CASSPGLAGGLPPHYEQYF. The CDR3 nucleotides read TGTGCCAGCAGTCCGGGACTAGCGGGAGGTCTCCCGCCGCACTACGAGCAGTACTTC.

This clonotype was seen ten or more times. V usage is TRBV7-2 and J usage is TRBJ1-2, with 8 bases aligning to TRBD1. This CDR3 has 17 amino acids. Germline-derived CDR1 and CDR2 are SGHTA and FQGNSA. The V and J ends lost 1 base and 6 bases, in that order; junction bases with no gene match: 13. The CDR3 DNA sequence: TGTGCCAGCAGCTTAGTAGGTTCTACAGGGGGAAGTCATGGCTACACCTTC. This translates into CASSLVGSTGGSHGYTF.

For this clonotype: A much larger clone differs by one base, so this may be a read error. Because the CDR3 is missing its conserved closing phenylalanine or tryptophan, this is likely a read error. The rearrangement uses TRBV28 and TRBJ1-5; D gene unclear. CDR3 size: 15 residues. Trimming stripped 6 bases from V and 2 bases from J, with 14 bases between. Looked up from germline, CDR1 is MDHEN and CDR2 is SYDVKM. In DNA form, the CDR3 reads TGTGCCAGCAGGAACGGGGTTGCAGGCAATCAGCCCCAGCATTCT. Translation gives CASRNGVAGNQPQHS.

This clonotype appeared many times. Mismatch with germline at one junction end may stem from a read error. The rearrangement uses TRBV12-3 or TRBV12-4 and TRBJ1-5, with D maybe TRBD1 (6 bases). The CDR3 is 14 residues long. For the CDR3, the DNA is TGTGCCAGCAGTTTCATGGGGGGCAAACAGCCCCAGCATTTT. Translating gives CASSFMGGKQPQHF.